What follows describes a single T cell receptor beta chain. The data were produced by immunoSEQ multiplex PCR, yet TCRdb's version contains in-frame clones alone and is incomplete. The sample lists approximately 7,800 clones; about 62% were seen once. The sample originates from a study of high-grade serous ovarian cancer treatment subgroups. The tumor samples were collected prior to definitive surgery or chemotherapy. V was trimmed by 11 bases and J by 5 bases, leaving 15 bases between them. The CDR3 has 12 residues. The germline V gene encodes CDR1 SGHVS and CDR2 FNYEAQ. This TCR was sampled from a human donor with high-grade serous ovarian cancer. The material sequenced was tumor tissue. The rearrangement uses TRBV7-6 and TRBJ2-5; D gene ambiguous. In nucleotides, the CDR3 is TGTGCCTCTTCCGGAAGGGTCGAGACCCAGTACTTC. It yields the protein CASSGRVETQYF.